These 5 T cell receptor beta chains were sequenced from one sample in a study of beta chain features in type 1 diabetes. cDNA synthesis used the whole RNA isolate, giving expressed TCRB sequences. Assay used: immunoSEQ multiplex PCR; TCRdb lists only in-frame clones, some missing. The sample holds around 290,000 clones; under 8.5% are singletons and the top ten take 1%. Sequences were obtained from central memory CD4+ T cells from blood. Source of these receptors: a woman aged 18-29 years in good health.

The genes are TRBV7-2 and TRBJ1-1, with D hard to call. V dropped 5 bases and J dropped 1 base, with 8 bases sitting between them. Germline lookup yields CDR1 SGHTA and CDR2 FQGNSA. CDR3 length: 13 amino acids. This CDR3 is CASSIYRNTEAFF. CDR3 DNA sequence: TGTGCCAGCAGCATATACAGGAACACTGAAGCTTTCTTT.

CDR3 sequence: CASSPGASTDTQYF. The CDR3 bases are TGCGCCAGCAGCCCCGGGGCTAGCACAGATACGCAGTATTTT. The chain employs TRBV4-1 and TRBJ2-3, with D perhaps assigned TRBD1 or TRBD2 (5 bases each). Germline V gene lookup returns CDR1 MGHRA and CDR2 YSYEKL. Trimming stripped 4 bases from V and 0 bases from J, with 8 bases between. The CDR3 length is 14 residues.

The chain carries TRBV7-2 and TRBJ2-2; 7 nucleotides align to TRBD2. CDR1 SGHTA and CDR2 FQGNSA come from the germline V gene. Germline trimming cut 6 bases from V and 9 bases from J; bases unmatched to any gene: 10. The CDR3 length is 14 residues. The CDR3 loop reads CASSLRAGARELFF. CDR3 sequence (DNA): TGTGCCAGCAGTTTGCGGGCGGGAGCCAGGGAGCTGTTTTTT.

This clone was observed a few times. The CDR3 nucleotides are TGTGCCAGCAGCGAACGCCCAGGGCTCGAGCAGTACGTC. Residues: CASSERPGLEQYV. This rearrangement joins TRBV7-6 to TRBJ2-7; tentatively, D is TRBD1 (5 bases). The CDR3 sequence is 13 residues long. V lost 5 bases, J lost 6 bases, and 14 bases lay in between. Germline-derived CDR1 and CDR2 are SGHVS and FNYEAQ.

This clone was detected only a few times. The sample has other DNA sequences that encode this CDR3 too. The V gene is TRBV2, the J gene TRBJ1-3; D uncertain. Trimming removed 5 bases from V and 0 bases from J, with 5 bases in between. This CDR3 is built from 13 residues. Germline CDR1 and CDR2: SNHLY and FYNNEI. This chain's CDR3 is CASSSNSGNTIYF. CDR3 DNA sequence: TGTGCCAGCAGTTCTAACTCTGGAAACACCATATATTTT.